The TCR beta chain under discussion was sequenced for a study of T cells in Graves' hyperthyroidism and ophthalmopathy. Germline V gene data show CDR1 as SGHAT and CDR2 as FQNNGV. CDR3 length: 14 amino acids. Trimming stripped 5 bases from V and 1 base from J, with 12 bases between. A remark on this clonotype: Being one base from a much bigger clone, this may be a read error.

Amplification targeted TCR beta CDR3 regions from RNA transcripts. Initially, a first-round RT-PCR of the TCR CDR3 employed the HTBI primer set. One entry per CDR3 protein results from TCRdb running MiXCR on the multiplex PCR reads. The sample records around 690,000 distinct CDR3 sequences, around 20% being singletons. Sequenced input: blood. This chain uses TRBV11-2 with TRBJ2-7; TRBD2 might be the D (6 bases). This sequence was found in a man aged 25 to 45 with Graves' ophthalmopathy. CDR3 DNA: TGTGCCAGCAGCACCCTAGCGCCTTCCTACGAGCAGTACTTC. It encodes CASSTLAPSYEQYF.